This T cell receptor beta chain was found in a study of blood T cell repertoires in COVID-19. The germline gives CDR1 GTSNPN, CDR2 SVGIG (reference sequence). The CDR3 consists of 13 residues. Trimming at V came to 8 bases and at J to 3 bases, leaving 5 bases not matched to a gene. Sequenced by immunoSEQ multiplex PCR; TCRdb stores in-frame clones only, minus some. Here the sample spans 70,000 to 90,000 clones, 65% to 90% being singletons. The sequence was obtained from a man between 60 and 75 years old with acute or convalescent COVID-19. Sequencing was done on a sample of peripheral blood. This chain uses TRBV30 with TRBJ2-7; 12 bases fit TRBD2. CDR3 amino acids: CARRTSGNYEQYF. As DNA, the CDR3 is TGTGCCCGTCGGACTAGCGGGAACTACGAGCAGTACTTC.